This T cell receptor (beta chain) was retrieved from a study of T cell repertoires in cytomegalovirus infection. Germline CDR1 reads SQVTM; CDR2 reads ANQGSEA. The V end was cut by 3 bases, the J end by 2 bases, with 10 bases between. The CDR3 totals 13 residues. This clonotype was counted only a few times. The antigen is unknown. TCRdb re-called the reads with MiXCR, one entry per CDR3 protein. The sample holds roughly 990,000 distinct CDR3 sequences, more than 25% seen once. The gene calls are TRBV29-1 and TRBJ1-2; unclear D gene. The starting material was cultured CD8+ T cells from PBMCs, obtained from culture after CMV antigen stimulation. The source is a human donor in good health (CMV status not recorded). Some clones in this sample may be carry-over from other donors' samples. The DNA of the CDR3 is TGCAGCGTTGAGAGGTCCGAAAACTATGGCTACACCTTC. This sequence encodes CSVERSENYGYTF.